These 27 T cell receptor beta chains came from one sample sequenced in a study of T cells in Graves' hyperthyroidism and ophthalmopathy. Amplified TCR beta CDR3 regions derived from RNA transcripts. TCR CDR3 regions were first amplified by RT-PCR with HTBI primers. One entry per CDR3 protein, called by TCRdb with MiXCR from the multiplex PCR reads. The table shows 330,000 or so distinct CDR3 sequences, with 15% to 20% occurring only once. The specimen sequenced was blood. These TCRs come from a man aged 45-60 years with Graves' ophthalmopathy.

V gene TRBV6-5 combines with J gene TRBJ1-1; D gene uncertain. The V gene's germline CDR1 is MNHEY and CDR2 SVGAGI. The CDR3 loop spans 13 amino acids. The V end lost 2 bases, the J end lost 5 bases, and 9 bases lay between the germline ends. The CDR3 protein is CASSYLGSTEAFF. CDR3 bases: TGTGCCAGCAGTTACCTTGGATCGACTGAAGCTTTCTTT.

V and J are TRBV10-2 and TRBJ1-4; D possibly corresponds to TRBD1 (6 bases). Trimming cost V 8 bases and J 8 bases, with 18 bases left between them. CDR3 size: 14 residues. Germline V CDR1 and CDR2: WSHSY, SAAADI. The CDR3 here is CASGQGRGLEKLFF. Written as DNA, the CDR3 is TGCGCCAGCGGTCAGGGGAGGGGACTGGAAAAACTGTTTTTT.

This clonotype occurred once. This rearrangement joins TRBV30 to TRBJ1-2; D is ambiguous. The ends were cut back, 5 bases at V and 6 bases at J, with 19 bases in the middle. Germline V gene data show CDR1 as GTSNPN and CDR2 as SVGIG (reference sequence). The CDR3 length is 14 residues. CDR3 bases: TGTGCCTGGGGAGCACAGTCCAACATCCATGGCTACACCTTC. Residues: CAWGAQSNIHGYTF.

This clonotype appeared many times. The chain links TRBV5-1 to TRBJ2-7, with TRBD1 matching over 12 bases. The V gene end was trimmed by 4 bases and the J gene end by 5 bases; junction bases not matched to a gene: 4. This CDR3 has 14 amino acids. The V gene's germline CDR1 is SGHRS and CDR2 YFSETQ. The CDR3 DNA is TGCGCCAGCAGCGGGACAGGGGGCCTTCACGAGCAGTACTTC. Its protein is CASSGTGGLHEQYF.

This clonotype was seen repeatedly, ten times or more. The CDR3: CASSYDASSGTQYF. The DNA of the CDR3 is TGTGCCAGCAGCTACGACGCTAGCAGTGGGACCCAGTACTTC. The chain is built from TRBV3-1 and TRBJ2-5, with TRBD2 as a possible D gene (5 bases). Trimming stripped 5 bases from V and 7 bases from J, with 17 bases between. Germline CDR1 and CDR2: LGHDT and YNNKEL (reference sequence). The CDR3 runs to 14 residues.

This clonotype was recorded once. The chain employs TRBV5-8 and TRBJ2-2; 13 bases match TRBD2. Looked up from germline, CDR1 is SGHTS and CDR2 is YDEGEE. Trimming at V came to 0 bases and at J to 7 bases, leaving 3 bases not matched to a gene. The CDR3 contains 16 residues. CDR3 DNA: TGTGCCAGCAGCTTGGGACTAGCGGGAGGAATCGGGGAGCTGTTTTTT. Translation gives CASSLGLAGGIGELFF.

This clonotype has ten or more counts. The CDR3 sequence is CASRIQQGANSPLHF. The CDR3 nucleotides read TGTGCCAGCAGGATCCAACAGGGGGCAAATTCACCCCTCCACTTT. This rearrangement joins TRBV27 to TRBJ1-6, with TRBD1 matching over 9 bases. The CDR3 runs 15 residues. CDR1 is MNHEY, CDR2 SMNVEV, per germline (reference sequence). Trimming took 6 bases from V and 7 from J; bases not matched to a gene: 7.

This clonotype was found many times. The V and J genes are TRBV30 and TRBJ2-1; 10 positions match TRBD2. The CDR3 runs to 18 residues. Trimming cost V 1 base and J 8 bases; bases outside gene matches: 17. Per germline, CDR1 GTSNPN and CDR2 SVGIG (reference sequence). The CDR3 protein is CAWSARRLAGAAVDEQFF. The CDR3 bases are TGTGCCTGGAGTGCCCGTAGGCTAGCGGGAGCCGCGGTGGATGAGCAGTTCTTC. Variable domain in full (rest from reference TRBV30 and TRBJ2-1): SQTIHQWPATLVQPVGSPLSLECTVEGTSNPNLYWYRQAAGRGLQLLFYSVGIGQISSEVPQNLSASRPQDRQFILSSKKLLLSDSGFYLCAWSARRLAGAAVDEQFFGPGTRLTVL.

The chain couples TRBV2 to TRBJ2-1; TRBD2 matches at 9 bases. Unmatched junction bases numbered 3, after V lost 8 bases and J lost 4 bases. Germline V gene lookup returns CDR1 SNHLY and CDR2 FYNNEI. The CDR3 extends over 13 amino acids. The CDR3 loop reads CASALAGYNEQFF. The CDR3 nucleotides read TGTGCCAGCGCCCTAGCGGGGTACAATGAGCAGTTCTTC.

About this clonotype itself: Relative to the germline gene, one junction end is altered; a read error may explain this. The J gene is TRBJ2-7, the V gene TRBV5-1, with D possibly TRBD1 on 6 matching bases. Looked up from germline, CDR1 is SGHRS and CDR2 is YFSETQ. The CDR3 sequence is 12 residues long. CDR3 nucleotides: TGTGCCAGCAGCATCGACAGGTACGAGCAGTACTTC. Translating gives CASSIDRYEQYF.

The rearrangement uses TRBV2 and TRBJ2-1, with 9 bases that match TRBD2. Germline loops: CDR1 SNHLY, CDR2 FYNNEI. Trimming at V came to 1 base and at J to 0 bases, leaving 13 bases not matched to a gene. This CDR3 region has 20 residues. The CDR3 nucleotides are TGTGCCAGCAGTGAAGGTTTGGGCGCGGGAGGGCGGAGCTCCTACAATGAGCAGTTCTTC. Translated, it gives CASSEGLGAGGRSSYNEQFF.

This clonotype came up a few times. DNA for the CDR3: TGTGCCAGCAGCCGGACAGGGGATGGCTATGGCTACACCTTC. This translates into CASSRTGDGYGYTF. This chain uses TRBV7-9 with TRBJ1-2; 9 bases agree with TRBD1. Looked up from germline, CDR1 is SEHNR and CDR2 is FQNEAQ (reference sequence). V gave up 5 bases and J gave up 4 bases; unmatched junction bases: 5. CDR3 length: 14 amino acids.

This clonotype was detected ten times or more. The chain couples TRBV2 to TRBJ2-2; TRBD1 matches at 12 bases. The CDR3 consists of 15 residues. CDR1 is SNHLY, CDR2 FYNNEI, per germline. Trimming cost V 6 bases and J 4 bases; bases outside gene matches: 3. The CDR3 DNA reads as TGTGCCAGCAGAACGGGACAGGGGGCCACCGGGGAGCTGTTTTTT. This translates into CASRTGQGATGELFF.

This clonotype came up a few times. The V and J genes are TRBV25-1 and TRBJ1-5; maybe TRBD1 (5 bases). This CDR3 contains 14 residues. V dropped 7 bases and J dropped 0 bases, with 10 bases sitting between them. Per the germline V gene, CDR1 is MGHDK and CDR2 is SYGVNS. Here the CDR3 reads CASTGHHSNQPQHF. CDR3 DNA sequence: TGTGCCAGCACCGGACACCATAGCAATCAGCCCCAGCATTTT. The whole variable domain, filled in from reference TRBV25-1 and TRBJ1-5, reads EADIYQTPRYLVIGTGKKITLECSQTMGHDKMYWYQQDPGMELHLIHYSYGVNSTEKGDLSSESTVSRIRTEHFPLTLESARPSHTSQYLCASTGHHSNQPQHFGDGTRLSIL.

A few counts support this clonotype. The genes are TRBV9 and TRBJ2-7; TRBD1 might be the D (5 bases). V lost 0 bases and J lost 3, with 10 bases in between. Germline CDR1 is SGDLS and CDR2 is YYNGEE. The CDR3 has 14 residues. The CDR3 protein is CASSVARQGYEQYF. As DNA, the CDR3 is TGTGCCAGCAGCGTAGCACGTCAGGGCTACGAGCAGTACTTC. The full variable domain, in which reference TRBV9 and TRBJ2-7 provide the parts outside the CDR3, is DSGVTQTPKHLITATGQRVTLRCSPRSGDLSVYWYQQSLDQGLQFLIQYYNGEERAKGNILERFSAQQFPDLHSELNLSSLELGDSALYFCASSVARQGYEQYFGPGTRLTVT.

The rearrangement links TRBV7-9 to TRBJ2-2, with 14 positions matching TRBD2. V gave up 5 bases and J gave up 5 bases; unmatched junction bases: 13. CDR3 size: 19 residues. In germline, CDR1 is SEHNR, CDR2 FQNEAQ (reference sequence). The CDR3, as DNA: TGTGCCAGCAGCAAAGTTGGACTAGCGGGAGGATTAAGGACCGGGGAGCTGTTTTTT. Its translation: CASSKVGLAGGLRTGELFF.

In its sample, this clonotype was seen many times. The chain is built from TRBV2 and TRBJ2-7, with D unresolved. Germline V gives CDR1 SNHLY, CDR2 FYNNEI. V was shortened by 3 bases and J by 2 bases, with 8 bases between the two germline ends. This CDR3 spans 13 amino acids. CDR3 coding DNA: TGTGCCAGCAGTGATAATTACGCCTACGAGCAGTACTTC. It specifies CASSDNYAYEQYF.

The chain employs TRBV10-2 and TRBJ2-2; 10 bases align to TRBD1. From germline, CDR1 is WSHSY and CDR2 SAAADI. This CDR3 has 16 residues. V lost 7 bases and J lost 2; bases outside the gene matches: 7. The CDR3, as DNA: TGCGCCAGCATCATCGGGACAGGGGCCAACACCGGGGAGCTGTTTTTT. Amino acids: CASIIGTGANTGELFF.

V and J are TRBV7-9 and TRBJ1-1, with D possibly matching TRBD1 (5 bases). The CDR3 extends over 14 amino acids. V shed 3 bases and J shed 0 bases, with 8 bases lying between them. Germline loops: CDR1 SEHNR, CDR2 FQNEAQ (reference sequence). CDR3 protein: CASSFQGLNTEAFF. CDR3 nucleotide sequence: TGTGCCAGCAGCTTCCAGGGCCTGAACACTGAAGCTTTCTTT.

Ten or more counts support this clonotype. V is TRBV5-1 and J is TRBJ2-2; 7 bases match TRBD1. The CDR3 extends over 15 amino acids. Germline V gene data show CDR1 as SGHRS and CDR2 as YFSETQ. V dropped 2 bases and J dropped 5; count of bases not matched to a gene: 6. CDR3 sequence (DNA): TGCGCCAGCAGCTTCCACAGGGGACGGACCGGGGAGCTGTTTTTT. Its protein is CASSFHRGRTGELFF.

In its sample, this clonotype was seen many times. This sequence joins TRBV5-1 and TRBJ2-3, with 10 bases that match TRBD1. Germline V gene data show CDR1 as SGHRS and CDR2 as YFSETQ. V dropped 3 bases and J dropped 5; count of bases not matched to a gene: 6. The CDR3 is 15 residues long. The CDR3 reads CASSSGTGVKDTQYF. CDR3 bases: TGCGCCAGCAGCTCCGGGACAGGGGTGAAAGATACGCAGTATTTT.

The chain recombines TRBV29-1 with TRBJ2-7; TRBD1 matches at 7 bases. The CDR3 totals 16 residues. Losses at the gene ends were 3 bases for V and 0 bases for J; bases not matched to a gene: 11. CDR1 and CDR2 (germline): SQVTM, ANQGSEA. CDR3 residues: CSVEGRTGAISYEQYF. CDR3 nucleotide sequence: TGCAGCGTTGAGGGCAGGACAGGCGCCATCTCCTACGAGCAGTACTTC.

The chain employs TRBV14 and TRBJ2-5; TRBD2 is a possible D gene (5 bases). CDR3 length: 15 amino acids. CDR1 SGHDN and CDR2 FVKESK come from the germline V gene. Trimming cost V 1 base and J 3 bases, with 12 bases left between them. CDR3 bases: TGTGCCAGCAGCCAAGGTTTGCGGGTGGAAGAGACCCAGTACTTC. Its translation: CASSQGLRVEETQYF.

Ten or more counts support this clonotype. V usage is TRBV7-6 and J usage is TRBJ2-5; D gene uncertain. The CDR3 totals 13 residues. Germline CDR1 reads SGHVS; CDR2 reads FNYEAQ. Trimming stripped 0 bases from V and 1 base from J, with 3 bases between. CDR3 protein: CASSLALQETQYF. The CDR3 nucleotides are TGTGCCAGCAGCTTAGCCCTCCAAGAGACCCAGTACTTC.

The table lists this clonotype with a few counts. The rearrangement uses TRBV6-5 and TRBJ1-2, with no clear D. CDR3 length equals 15 residues. Per germline, CDR1 MNHEY and CDR2 SVGAGI. The V gene lost 0 bases and the J gene lost 5 bases, with 13 bases spanning the gap. The CDR3 region has the DNA TGTGCCAGCAGTTACTCTGGGTCCGCCGAATATGGCTACACCTTC. Residues: CASSYSGSAEYGYTF.

This clonotype was seen a few times. This chain links TRBV5-1 with TRBJ2-5; D not certain. V shed 6 bases and J shed 2 bases, with 11 bases lying between them. The germline V gene encodes CDR1 SGHRS and CDR2 YFSETQ. The CDR3 sequence is 13 residues long. CDR3 in DNA: TGCGCCAGCATCCACGTGGGTCAAGAGACCCAGTACTTC. The encoded protein is CASIHVGQETQYF.

The gene calls are TRBV30 and TRBJ2-1, with D hard to call. Trimming shortened V by 1 base and J by 7 bases, and 8 bases separated the two germline ends. This CDR3 contains 12 residues. Germline loops: CDR1 GTSNPN, CDR2 SVGIG (reference sequence). The CDR3 is CAWSETLNEQFF. The CDR3 coding sequence is TGTGCCTGGAGTGAGACTTTAAATGAGCAGTTCTTC.